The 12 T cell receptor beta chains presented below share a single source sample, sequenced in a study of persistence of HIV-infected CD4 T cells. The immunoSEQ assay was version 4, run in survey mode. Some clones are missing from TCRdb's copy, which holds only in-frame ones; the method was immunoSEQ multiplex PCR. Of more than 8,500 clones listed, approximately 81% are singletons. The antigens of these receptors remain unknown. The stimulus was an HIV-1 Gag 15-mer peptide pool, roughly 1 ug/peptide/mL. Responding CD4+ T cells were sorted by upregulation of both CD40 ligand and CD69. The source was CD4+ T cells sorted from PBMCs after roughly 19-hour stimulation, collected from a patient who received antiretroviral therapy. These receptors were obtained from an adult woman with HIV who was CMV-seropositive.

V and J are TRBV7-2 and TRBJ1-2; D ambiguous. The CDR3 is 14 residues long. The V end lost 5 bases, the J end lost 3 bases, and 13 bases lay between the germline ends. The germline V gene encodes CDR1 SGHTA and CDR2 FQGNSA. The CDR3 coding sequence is TGTGCCAGCAGCCCTGGCGGGGTCCACTATGGCTACACCTTC. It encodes CASSPGGVHYGYTF.

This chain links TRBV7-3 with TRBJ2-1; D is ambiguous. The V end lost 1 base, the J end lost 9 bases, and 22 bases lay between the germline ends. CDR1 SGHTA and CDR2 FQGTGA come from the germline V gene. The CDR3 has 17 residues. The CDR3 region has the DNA TGTGCCAGCAGCTTAAGTCCAAACCCCCACCCCCCAATTGAGCAGTTCTTC. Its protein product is CASSLSPNPHPPIEQFF.

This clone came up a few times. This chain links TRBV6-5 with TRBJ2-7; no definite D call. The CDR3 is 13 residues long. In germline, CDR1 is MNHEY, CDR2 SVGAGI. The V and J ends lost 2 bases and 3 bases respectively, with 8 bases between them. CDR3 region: CASSYGLSYEQYF. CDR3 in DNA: TGTGCCAGCAGTTACGGGTTAAGCTACGAGCAGTACTTC.

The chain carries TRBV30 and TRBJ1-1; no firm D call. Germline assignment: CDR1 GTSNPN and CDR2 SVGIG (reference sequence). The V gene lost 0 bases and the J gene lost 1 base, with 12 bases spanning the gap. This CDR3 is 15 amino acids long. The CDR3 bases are TGTGCCTGGAGTGTACTAAGCTCGAGGAACACTGAAGCTTTCTTT. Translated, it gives CAWSVLSSRNTEAFF. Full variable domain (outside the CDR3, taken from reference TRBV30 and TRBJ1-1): SQTIHQWPATLVQPVGSPLSLECTVEGTSNPNLYWYRQAAGRGLQLLFYSVGIGQISSEVPQNLSASRPQDRQFILSSKKLLLSDSGFYLCAWSVLSSRNTEAFFGQGTRLTVV.

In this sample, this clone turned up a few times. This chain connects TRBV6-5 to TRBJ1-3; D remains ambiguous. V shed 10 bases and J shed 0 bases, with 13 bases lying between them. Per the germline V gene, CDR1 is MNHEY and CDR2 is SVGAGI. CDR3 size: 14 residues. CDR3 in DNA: TGTGCCACTAGGTCCGCCGGCTCTGGAAACACCATATATTTT. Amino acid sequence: CATRSAGSGNTIYF.

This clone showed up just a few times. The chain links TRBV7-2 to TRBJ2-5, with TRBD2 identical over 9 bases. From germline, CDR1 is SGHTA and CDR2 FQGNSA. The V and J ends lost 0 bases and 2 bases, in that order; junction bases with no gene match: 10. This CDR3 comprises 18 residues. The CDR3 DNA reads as TGTGCCAGCAGCTTAGCTGGGAGCGGGGGGACAAGACAAGAGACCCAGTACTTC. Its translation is CASSLAGSGGTRQETQYF.

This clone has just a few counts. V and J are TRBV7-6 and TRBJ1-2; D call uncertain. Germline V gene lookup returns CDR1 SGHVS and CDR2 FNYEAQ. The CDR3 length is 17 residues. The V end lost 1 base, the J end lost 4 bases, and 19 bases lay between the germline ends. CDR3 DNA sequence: TGTGCCAGCAGCTTAGACCCCGGCGTAAAGGATATCTATGGCTACACCTTC. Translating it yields CASSLDPGVKDIYGYTF.

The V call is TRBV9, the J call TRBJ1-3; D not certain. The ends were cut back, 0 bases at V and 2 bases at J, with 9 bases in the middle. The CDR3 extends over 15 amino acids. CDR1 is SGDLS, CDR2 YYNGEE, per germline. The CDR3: CASSVVGGTGNTIYF. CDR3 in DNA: TGTGCCAGCAGCGTAGTTGGAGGGACTGGAAACACCATATATTTT.

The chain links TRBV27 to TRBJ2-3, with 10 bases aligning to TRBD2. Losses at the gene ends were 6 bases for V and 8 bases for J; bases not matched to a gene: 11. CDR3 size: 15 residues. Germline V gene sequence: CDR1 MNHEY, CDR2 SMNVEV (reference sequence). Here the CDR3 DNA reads TGTGCCAGCAGCCGGAGCGGGGGGGCACCGACTACGCAGTATTTT. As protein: CASSRSGGAPTTQYF.

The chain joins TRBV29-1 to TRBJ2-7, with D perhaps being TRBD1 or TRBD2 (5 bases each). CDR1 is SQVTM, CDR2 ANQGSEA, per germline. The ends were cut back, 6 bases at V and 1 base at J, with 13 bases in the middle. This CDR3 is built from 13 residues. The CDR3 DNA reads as TGCAGCGTCCCGGGACGATCTTCCTACGAGCAGTACTTC. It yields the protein CSVPGRSSYEQYF.

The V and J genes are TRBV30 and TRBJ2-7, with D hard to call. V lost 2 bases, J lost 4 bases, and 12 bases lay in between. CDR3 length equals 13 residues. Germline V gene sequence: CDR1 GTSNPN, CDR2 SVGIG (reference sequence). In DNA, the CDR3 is TGTGCCTGGAGTATTCCCCCGGTATACGAGCAGTACTTC. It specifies CAWSIPPVYEQYF.

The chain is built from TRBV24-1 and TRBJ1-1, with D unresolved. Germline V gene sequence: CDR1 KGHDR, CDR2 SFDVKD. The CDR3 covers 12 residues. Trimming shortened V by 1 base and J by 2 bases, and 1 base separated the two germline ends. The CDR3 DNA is TGTGCCACCAGTGATTTTAACACTGAAGCTTTCTTT. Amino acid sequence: CATSDFNTEAFF.